This entry lists 28 T cell receptor beta chains sequenced from one sample in a study of early T cells in non-severe SARS-CoV-2 infection. TCRdb passed the 5' RACE reads through MiXCR, listing each CDR3 protein once. The data contain 65,000 to 75,000 distinct CDR3 sequences, around a tenth of them singletons. The sequenced sample was whole blood. These receptors were collected from an adult who was a healthcare worker with PCR-confirmed SARS-CoV-2 infection or an uninfected control (not recorded which).

Many counts were recorded for this clonotype. This chain links TRBV18 with TRBJ2-5; 9 nucleotides agree with TRBD1. Trimming removed 4 bases from V and 4 bases from J; junction bases left unmatched: 10. This CDR3 is built from 16 residues. Per the germline V gene, CDR1 is KGHSH and CDR2 is LQKENI. The DNA for the CDR3 is TGTGCCAGCTCACTACTCGGACAGGGGTACGGAGAGACCCAGTACTTC. It encodes CASSLLGQGYGETQYF.

This clonotype was counted at least ten times. The chain recombines TRBV28 with TRBJ1-1; 11 nucleotides align to TRBD1. Germline V gene lookup returns CDR1 MDHEN and CDR2 SYDVKM. After removal of 8 bases from V and 0 bases from J, the junction contained 8 bases not matched to a gene. This CDR3 has 16 amino acids. This CDR3 reads CASRRGQGALNTEAFF. CDR3 nucleotides: TGTGCCAGCCGCAGAGGACAGGGGGCCCTGAACACTGAAGCTTTCTTT.

The chain employs TRBV6-6 and TRBJ1-3; D ambiguous. This CDR3 is 16 amino acids long. Trimming took off 6 bases at V and 5 bases at J, with 20 bases between the two ends. Germline CDR1 reads MNHNY; CDR2 reads SVGAGI (reference sequence). The CDR3 region is CASSRAGLADRNTIYF. CDR3 DNA sequence: TGTGCCAGCAGCCGGGCCGGGTTGGCAGACCGAAACACCATATATTTT.

This clonotype came up many times. The chain couples TRBV20-1 to TRBJ2-1, with TRBD2 matching over 10 bases. The CDR3 contains 13 residues. Germline V CDR1 and CDR2: DFQATT, SNEGSKA (reference sequence). V lost 4 bases to trimming and J lost 9 bases; unmatched junction nucleotides: 6. CDR3 DNA sequence: TGCAGTGCTATCCTAGCGGGAGTACCTGAGCAGTTCTTC. Translation: CSAILAGVPEQFF.

This clonotype was seen only a few times. V is TRBV19 and J is TRBJ2-1; the D gene is possibly TRBD1 (6 bases). Germline V gene sequence: CDR1 LNHDA, CDR2 SQIVND (reference sequence). V was shortened by 7 bases and J by 3 bases, with 16 bases between the two germline ends. The CDR3 spans 15 residues. CDR3 residues: CASTISRGIYNEQFF. In DNA, the CDR3 is TGTGCCAGTACCATAAGCAGGGGAATCTACAATGAGCAGTTCTTC.

The CDR3: CASRGDDNQPQHF. In DNA form, the CDR3 reads TGCGCCAGCAGAGGGGACGACAATCAGCCCCAGCATTTT. The chain employs TRBV5-1 and TRBJ1-5, with D maybe TRBD1 (5 bases). The V end lost 5 bases, the J end lost 3 bases, and 9 bases lay between the germline ends. The CDR3 consists of 13 residues. Germline values: CDR1 SGHRS, CDR2 YFSETQ.

This chain connects TRBV6-6 to TRBJ2-5; weak D call: TRBD1 (5 bases). The CDR3 runs to 14 residues. V gave up 4 bases and J gave up 5 bases, with 14 bases separating them. Germline loops: CDR1 MNHNY, CDR2 SVGAGI (reference sequence). The CDR3 sequence is CASSFTGEWETQYF. CDR3 coding DNA: TGTGCCAGCAGTTTCACAGGAGAGTGGGAGACCCAGTACTTC.

This clonotype was picked up many times. V usage is TRBV5-4 and J usage is TRBJ1-2; no firm D call. The CDR3 contains 12 residues. Trimming left V 3 bases short and J 5 bases short, with 8 bases between. CDR1 is SGHNT and CDR2 is YYREEE in the germline V gene (reference sequence). The CDR3 sequence: CASSSMEYGYTF. Here the CDR3 DNA reads TGTGCCAGCAGCTCCATGGAGTATGGCTACACCTTC.

This clonotype was recorded at least ten times. The rearrangement joins TRBV4-1 to TRBJ1-6, with D tentatively TRBD1 (6 bases). The CDR3 is 15 residues long. Per germline, CDR1 MGHRA and CDR2 YSYEKL. The V gene lost 2 bases and the J gene lost 7 bases, with 12 bases spanning the gap. DNA for the CDR3: TGCGCCAGCAGCCAAACAACAGGGAGAAATTCACCCCTCCACTTT. Translating gives CASSQTTGRNSPLHF.

This clonotype showed up just a few times. The chain employs TRBV15 and TRBJ2-7, with D unclear. The germline gives CDR1 LNHNV, CDR2 YYDKDF (reference sequence). This CDR3 spans 14 amino acids. Trimming removed 1 base at V and 3 bases at J, with 10 bases between. This CDR3 is CATSRGASGYEQYF. The DNA of the CDR3 is TGTGCCACCAGCAGAGGGGCTTCGGGCTACGAGCAGTACTTC.

This clonotype was seen repeatedly, ten times or more. This chain connects TRBV20-1 to TRBJ1-3, with D perhaps TRBD1 (5 bases). CDR1 is DFQATT and CDR2 is SNEGSKA in the germline V gene (reference sequence). The V end was cut by 5 bases, the J end by 3 bases, with 14 bases between. This CDR3 has 14 amino acids. The CDR3 nucleotides read TGCAGTGCTGACTCTAGGGACCTTGGAAACACCATATATTTT. Encoded protein: CSADSRDLGNTIYF.

This clonotype has just a few counts. V gene TRBV6-6 combines with J gene TRBJ2-3; no clear D gene. Germline V gives CDR1 MNHNY, CDR2 SVGAGI (reference sequence). This CDR3 has 14 amino acids. V lost 5 bases, J lost 6 bases, and 15 bases lay in between. The CDR3 nucleotides are TGTGCCAGCAGTCCGTCCCGGACCATGGATACGCAGTATTTT. It is translated as CASSPSRTMDTQYF.

This clonotype was detected ten times or more. CDR3 residues: CASSQVSGSYEQYF. The CDR3 DNA follows: TGCGCCAGCAGCCAAGTGTCAGGTTCCTACGAGCAGTACTTC. V gene TRBV4-1 combines with J gene TRBJ2-7; D unclear. With 1 base removed from V and 1 base from J, the gap between germline ends came to 8 bases. This CDR3 region has 14 residues. CDR1 MGHRA and CDR2 YSYEKL come from the germline V gene.

With respect to this clonotype: A clone one base away is much larger, so this may be a read error. The rearrangement uses TRBV5-5 and TRBJ2-3, with D tentatively TRBD2 (5 bases). This CDR3 region has 15 residues. Germline CDR1 reads SGHKS; CDR2 reads YYEKEE (reference sequence). The CDR3 nucleotides read TGTACCAGCAGCTCGGACTCGACTAGCACAGATACGCAGTATTTT. Amino acids: CTSSSDSTSTDTQYF.

The chain recombines TRBV5-1 with TRBJ2-1; 7 bases agree with TRBD1. The trim removed 2 bases at V and 0 bases at J, leaving 2 bases unmatched. Germline values: CDR1 SGHRS, CDR2 YFSETQ. The CDR3 is made up of 15 amino acids. The CDR3 coding sequence is TGCGCCAGCAGCTTCCGACAGGGCTCCTACAATGAGCAGTTCTTC. Translated: CASSFRQGSYNEQFF.

This rearrangement joins TRBV14 to TRBJ2-1; D may be TRBD1 (6 bases). Germline V gene sequence: CDR1 SGHDN, CDR2 FVKESK. Between the trimmed V and J ends, which lost 0 bases and 7 bases, there was a span of 13 bases. CDR3 length equals 15 residues. The CDR3 DNA is TGTGCCAGCAGCCAAGAACGGGCAGGGGAGAATGAGCAGTTCTTC. It specifies CASSQERAGENEQFF. Complete variable domain (other parts from reference TRBV14 and TRBJ2-1): EAGVTQFPSHSVIEKGQTVTLRCDPISGHDNLYWYRRVMGKEIKFLLHFVKESKQDESGMPNNRFLAERTGGTYSTLKVQPAELEDSGVYFCASSQERAGENEQFFGPGTRLTVL.

This clonotype was observed at least ten times. The V gene is TRBV5-1, the J gene TRBJ2-3; D possibly corresponds to TRBD2 (6 bases). Trimming shortened V by 4 bases and J by 2 bases, and 14 bases separated the two germline ends. Germline V gene lookup returns CDR1 SGHRS and CDR2 YFSETQ. CDR3 length: 15 residues. The CDR3 spells CASSLGGLDTDTQYF. The CDR3 DNA sequence: TGCGCCAGCAGCCTGGGAGGACTGGACACAGATACGCAGTATTTT.

This clonotype has at least ten counts. The genes are TRBV2 and TRBJ2-1; 11 positions agree with TRBD2. V was clipped by 10 bases and J by 5 bases; unmatched bases: 4. The V gene's germline CDR1 is SNHLY and CDR2 FYNNEI. CDR3 length: 13 amino acids. CDR3 DNA: TGTGCCACTGGGACTAGCGGCGACAATGAGCAGTTCTTC. Its translation: CATGTSGDNEQFF.

This clonotype was found many times. The chain couples TRBV5-1 to TRBJ2-3, with D perhaps matching TRBD2 (5 bases). V was trimmed by 0 bases and J by 1 base, leaving 12 bases between them. This CDR3 region has 16 residues. Germline V lookup: CDR1 SGHRS, CDR2 YFSETQ. CDR3 DNA: TGCGCCAGCAGCTTGGCTGTAGGAGCGGGCACAGATACGCAGTATTTT. Its protein is CASSLAVGAGTDTQYF.

This clonotype showed up many times. The CDR3 nucleotides read TGTGCCAGCGTCGACAGGGGTGGAGGTAACACTGAAGCTTTCTTT. As protein: CASVDRGGGNTEAFF. This chain joins TRBV7-9 and TRBJ1-1, with TRBD1 matching 8 bases. CDR1 is SEHNR and CDR2 is FQNEAQ in the germline V gene (reference sequence). Trimming at V came to 8 bases and at J to 2 bases, leaving 10 bases not matched to a gene. This CDR3 contains 15 residues.

This clonotype was counted at least ten times. V and J are TRBV9 and TRBJ2-3; 8 nucleotides match TRBD1. Trimming took 3 bases from V and 2 from J; bases not matched to a gene: 5. The CDR3 consists of 15 residues. Germline loops: CDR1 SGDLS, CDR2 YYNGEE. The CDR3 here is CASSGGTGYTDTQYF. The CDR3 DNA sequence: TGTGCCAGCAGCGGGGGGACAGGCTACACAGATACGCAGTATTTT.

This clonotype was detected ten times or more. The V and J genes are TRBV20-1 and TRBJ2-6, with D tentatively TRBD1 (6 bases). The CDR3 contains 13 residues. V was clipped by 6 bases and J by 2 bases, with 8 bases between them. CDR1 DFQATT and CDR2 SNEGSKA come from the germline V gene (reference sequence). CDR3 sequence (DNA): TGCAGTGCAAACAGGGCTGGGGCCAACGTCCTGACTTTC. This sequence encodes CSANRAGANVLTF.

This clonotype has only a few counts. This chain joins TRBV9 and TRBJ2-7; possible D gene TRBD2, 5 bases. Germline lookup yields CDR1 SGDLS and CDR2 YYNGEE. V dropped 1 base and J dropped 0 bases, with 8 bases sitting between them. The CDR3 loop spans 14 amino acids. This CDR3 is CASSVPRGSYEQYF. For the CDR3, the DNA is TGTGCCAGCAGCGTACCCCGGGGCTCCTACGAGCAGTACTTC.

The V gene is TRBV5-4, the J gene TRBJ2-1; the D is unclear. The CDR3 totals 12 residues. The V end was cut by 5 bases, the J end by 3 bases, with 6 bases between. CDR1 and CDR2 (germline): SGHNT, YYREEE (reference sequence). The CDR3 reads CASSQHYNEQFF. In DNA form, the CDR3 reads TGTGCCAGCAGTCAACACTACAATGAGCAGTTCTTC.

The rearrangement links TRBV5-1 to TRBJ2-7; 7 bases fit TRBD1. The V gene end was trimmed by 3 bases and the J gene end by 2 bases; junction bases not matched to a gene: 5. CDR1 and CDR2 (germline): SGHRS, YFSETQ. CDR3 length: 14 amino acids. The CDR3 DNA reads TGCGCCAGCAGCTGGAGGACAGGAACCTACGAGCAGTACTTC. This encodes CASSWRTGTYEQYF.

Ten or more counts support this clonotype. V usage is TRBV18 and J usage is TRBJ2-2, with D perhaps TRBD1 or TRBD2 (5 bases each). The CDR3 has 16 residues. Germline V lookup: CDR1 KGHSH, CDR2 LQKENI. V lost 4 bases, J lost 0 bases, and 12 bases lay in between. The CDR3: CASSRVGDPNTGELFF. CDR3 in DNA: TGTGCCAGCTCACGTGTCGGGGACCCGAACACCGGGGAGCTGTTTTTT.

This clonotype was picked up a small number of times. This chain joins TRBV20-1 and TRBJ2-7; no clear D gene. The CDR3 covers 11 residues. CDR1 DFQATT and CDR2 SNEGSKA come from the germline V gene (reference sequence). Trimming left V 1 base short and J 2 bases short, with 3 bases between. The CDR3 bases are TGCAGTGCTAGAGGCCCCTACGAGCAGTACTTC. Protein: CSARGPYEQYF.

This clonotype was recorded a few times. The chain employs TRBV7-6 and TRBJ2-3; weak D call: TRBD1 (5 bases). Trimming stripped 3 bases from V and 2 bases from J, with 6 bases between. From germline, CDR1 is SGHVS and CDR2 FNYEAQ. The CDR3 covers 13 residues. The CDR3 region is CASSFRDTDTQYF. CDR3 nucleotide sequence: TGTGCCAGCAGCTTCAGGGACACAGATACGCAGTATTTT.